In this sample, the clone carrying this T cell receptor (beta chain) turned up many times. Its matching antigen is unknown. This sample stems from a study of post-analysis software for immune sequencing data. Unique molecular identifiers were built into the TCR beta cDNA libraries. In TCRdb, the PCR reads were re-called with MiXCR into one record per CDR3 protein. The data contain a few hundred thousand distinct CDR3 sequences, 36% of them singletons. V was shortened by 4 bases and J by 4 bases, with 11 bases between the two germline ends. The CDR3 contains 13 residues. The germline CDR1 and CDR2 sequences are SGDLS and YYNGEE. Whole-study findings and limits: Controls showed significantly higher normalized Chao1 diversity than did multiple sclerosis patients. Several TRBV segments were more frequent in patients than controls; TRBV5-6, TRBV5-1 and TRBV20-1 belonged to this group.

Input material: blood. The V call is TRBV9, the J call TRBJ2-5; D unclear. The TCR originated in a girl aged 5-17 years with multiple sclerosis. The CDR3 DNA reads as TGTGCCAGCAGCCCTTGGTTGGCAGAGACCCAGTACTTC. It translates to CASSPWLAETQYF.